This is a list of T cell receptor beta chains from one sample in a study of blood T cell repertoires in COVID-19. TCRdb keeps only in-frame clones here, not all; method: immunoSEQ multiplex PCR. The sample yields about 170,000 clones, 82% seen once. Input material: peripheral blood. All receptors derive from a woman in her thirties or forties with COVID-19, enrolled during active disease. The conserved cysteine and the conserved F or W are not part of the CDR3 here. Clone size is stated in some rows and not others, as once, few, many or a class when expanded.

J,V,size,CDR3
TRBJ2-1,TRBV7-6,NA,ASSLSSYNEQF
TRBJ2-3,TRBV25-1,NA,ASSEVGQLQGDTQY
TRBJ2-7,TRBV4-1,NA,ASSQGRGREAYEQY
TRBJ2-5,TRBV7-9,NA,ASSLLAGVGETQY
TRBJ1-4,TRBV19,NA,ASATAEKLF
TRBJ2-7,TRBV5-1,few,ASSLGLSSYEQY
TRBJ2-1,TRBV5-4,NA,ASSQGLAGVRNNEQF
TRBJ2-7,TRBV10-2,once,ASSESTLAGGPYEQY
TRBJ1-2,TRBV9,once,ASSVADSTYGYT
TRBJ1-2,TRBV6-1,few,ASSERDGYT
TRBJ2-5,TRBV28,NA,ASRQGRETQY
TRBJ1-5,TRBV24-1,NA,ATSATGQGLNQPQH
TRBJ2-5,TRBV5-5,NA,ASTLAQETQY
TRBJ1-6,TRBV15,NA,ATSRDRDSSPLH
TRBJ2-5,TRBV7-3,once,ASSPTGSETQY
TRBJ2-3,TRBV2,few,ASRRGTTDTQY
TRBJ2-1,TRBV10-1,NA,ASSMGDFAPRDNEQF
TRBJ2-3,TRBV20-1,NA,ALTSTDTQY
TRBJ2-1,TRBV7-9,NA,ASSLDSAGAYNEQF
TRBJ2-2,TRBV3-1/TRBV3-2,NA,ASSRRVNTGELF